The 29 T cell receptor beta chains in this list originate from one sample, sequenced in a study of blood T cells in healthy people across ages. Using a J-beta primer mix together with a sample-barcoded 5' primer, a second PCR was run for roughly 7 to 11 cycles. In TCRdb, the 5' RACE reads were re-called with MiXCR into one record per CDR3 protein. The table includes some 1.5 million distinct CDR3 sequences, 35% to 45% detected once. The sample was blood. The receptors derive from a woman under 30 in good health.

In its sample, this clonotype was seen a few times. The V gene is TRBV29-1, the J gene TRBJ2-1, with D hard to call. Trimming removed 7 bases at V and 2 bases at J, with 6 bases between. The CDR3 consists of 11 residues. Germline V gene sequence: CDR1 SQVTM, CDR2 ANQGSEA. The CDR3 nucleotides read TGCAGCGGTGCCACCTACAATGAGCAGTTCTTC. The encoded protein is CSGATYNEQFF.

This clonotype has only a few counts. The V and J genes are TRBV5-6 and TRBJ2-7; a possible D gene is TRBD1 (6 bases). Trimming shortened V by 4 bases and J by 3 bases, and 17 bases separated the two germline ends. Germline CDR1 SGHDT, CDR2 YYEEEE. The length of the CDR3 is 15 residues. This CDR3 is CASSPPQGFYYEQYF. For the CDR3, the DNA is TGTGCCAGCAGCCCCCCACAGGGATTCTACTACGAGCAGTACTTC.

This clonotype was observed a handful of times. This chain's CDR3 is CASSDWGEQYF. CDR3 coding DNA: TGTGCCAGCAGTGACTGGGGTGAGCAGTACTTC. The V call is TRBV6-1, the J call TRBJ2-7; D gene uncertain. Germline V CDR1 and CDR2: MNHNS, SASEGT. Trimming took off 3 bases at V and 7 bases at J, with 7 bases between the two ends. This CDR3 region has 11 residues.

V usage is TRBV4-3 and J usage is TRBJ1-2; D possibly corresponds to TRBD1 (5 bases). The V and J ends lost 3 bases and 0 bases respectively, with 29 bases between them. This CDR3 contains 21 residues. Per the germline V gene, CDR1 is LGHNA and CDR2 is YSLEER. The CDR3: CASSHSYPGPKTVSTNYGYTF. The CDR3 bases are TGCGCCAGCAGCCACTCTTACCCGGGGCCTAAGACCGTCTCTACTAACTATGGCTACACCTTC.

The chain links TRBV19 to TRBJ1-2; no reliable D call. The germline V and J ends were trimmed by 10 bases and 8 bases, with 23 bases remaining between them. Germline CDR1 reads LNHDA; CDR2 reads SQIVND (reference sequence). This CDR3 contains 14 residues. Written as DNA, the CDR3 is TGTGCCATCCAGCCGGCCGGGGAGGCGGGGGGCTACACCTTC. This codes for CAIQPAGEAGGYTF.

Note on this clonotype: A junction boundary mismatches the germline segment, possibly from a read error. The rearrangement uses TRBV4-3 and TRBJ1-6; the D is unclear. CDR1 is LGHNA, CDR2 YSLEER, per germline. CDR3 length equals 14 residues. CDR3 in amino acids: CASSQDPNNSLLHF. For the CDR3, the DNA is TGCGCCAGCAGCCAAGATCCCAATAATTCACTCCTCCACTTT.

The rearrangement links TRBV21-1 to TRBJ1-2; the table's D call TRBD1 went unverified against the DNA. TRBV21-1 is a pseudogene locus. The CDR3 length is 12 residues. CDR3 in DNA: TGTCGGTGGGGACAGGGACGCTATGGCTACACCTTC. It yields the protein CRWGQGRYGYTF.

The chain has TRBV12-3 or TRBV12-4 and TRBJ2-3; 12 positions agree with TRBD2. This CDR3 is built from 14 residues. After removal of 8 bases from V and 6 bases from J, the junction contained 6 bases not matched to a gene. CDR3 protein: CASQTSGSRDTQYF. CDR3 coding DNA: TGTGCCAGCCAGACTAGCGGGAGCCGGGATACGCAGTATTTT.

The chain recombines TRBV5-1 with TRBJ1-1, with 9 positions matching TRBD1. This CDR3 is 13 amino acids long. Trimming cost V 5 bases and J 6 bases; bases outside gene matches: 5. Germline CDR1 reads SGHRS; CDR2 reads YFSETQ. The CDR3 DNA sequence: TGCGCCAGCAGTACAGGGGGCTACGCTGAAGCTTTCTTT. This translates into CASSTGGYAEAFF.

This clonotype was counted only a few times. The V and J genes are TRBV5-1 and TRBJ1-1, with D possibly being TRBD1 (6 bases). CDR1 and CDR2 from the germline V gene are SGHRS and YFSETQ. V was trimmed by 2 bases and J by 4 bases, leaving 18 bases between them. The CDR3 covers 16 residues. For the CDR3, the DNA is TGCGCCAGCAGCTTTCTCTGGGGGCTGTCGGGCACTGAAGCTTTCTTT. It yields the protein CASSFLWGLSGTEAFF.

A word on this clonotype: Being one base from a much bigger clone, this may be a read error. The chain couples TRBV6-2 or TRBV6-3 to TRBJ2-5; TRBD2 matches at 12 bases. The CDR3 has 14 residues. V trimming: 5 bases; J trimming: 11 bases; junction bases outside the gene matches: 9. Germline-derived CDR1 and CDR2 are MNHEY and SVGEGT. CDR3 protein: CASSKLAGGNEQYF. The CDR3 DNA is TGTGCCAGCAGTAAACTAGCGGGGGGCAATGAGCAGTACTTC.

The chain couples TRBV27 to TRBJ1-2; perhaps TRBD1 as D (6 bases). The ends were cut back, 1 base at V and 0 bases at J, with 15 bases in the middle. This CDR3 contains 17 residues. From germline, CDR1 is MNHEY and CDR2 SMNVEV (reference sequence). Here the CDR3 DNA reads TGTGCCAGCAGTTTATTGGACGGGGGCCGGTCTAACTATGGCTACACCTTC. Amino acid sequence: CASSLLDGGRSNYGYTF.

The chain links TRBV10-3 to TRBJ2-1, with TRBD2 identical over 11 bases. This CDR3 region has 16 residues. V lost 4 bases, J lost 6 bases, and 8 bases stayed unmatched. In germline, CDR1 is ENHRY, CDR2 SYGVKD. The CDR3 sequence is CAISAPTSGVGNEQFF. CDR3 DNA: TGTGCCATCAGTGCTCCGACTAGCGGGGTTGGCAATGAGCAGTTCTTC.

Many counts were recorded for this clonotype. This rearrangement joins TRBV20-1 to TRBJ1-2; possibly TRBD1 for D (6 bases). Germline V gene lookup returns CDR1 DFQATT and CDR2 SNEGSKA (reference sequence). Trimming stripped 5 bases from V and 8 bases from J, with 15 bases between. There are 12 residues in the CDR3. The CDR3 loop reads CSAGGGTLGYTF. The CDR3 region has the DNA TGCAGTGCTGGCGGTGGGACATTGGGCTACACCTTC.

This clonotype was observed a few times. V is TRBV5-1 and J is TRBJ1-1; D might be TRBD1 (5 bases). This CDR3 is built from 15 residues. CDR1 is SGHRS and CDR2 is YFSETQ in the germline V gene. The V gene lost 0 bases and the J gene lost 4 bases, with 13 bases spanning the gap. This CDR3 is CASSLDGIGGTEAFF. The CDR3 DNA follows: TGCGCCAGCAGCTTGGATGGAATCGGGGGCACTGAAGCTTTCTTT.

This clonotype has only a few counts. The rearrangement uses TRBV7-6 and TRBJ2-7; no clear D gene. V was clipped by 5 bases and J by 6 bases, with 14 bases between them. The CDR3 is made up of 13 amino acids. Germline V gene lookup returns CDR1 SGHVS and CDR2 FNYEAQ. In DNA form, the CDR3 reads TGTGCCAGCAGCCTTAGCATGGCTAGCGAGCAGTACTTC. It yields the protein CASSLSMASEQYF.

The chain has TRBV25-1 and TRBJ2-7, with D possibly matching TRBD2 (6 bases). V lost 3 bases and J lost 4, with 16 bases in between. CDR3 length: 15 residues. Germline assignment: CDR1 MGHDK and CDR2 SYGVNS. The CDR3 loop is CASSELSGVRYEQYF. CDR3 nucleotides: TGTGCCAGCAGTGAGTTATCGGGGGTCAGGTACGAGCAGTACTTC.

The chain joins TRBV21-1 to TRBJ2-7. TRBV21-1 is tagged as a pseudogene. The CDR3 loop spans 14 amino acids. The chain's CDR3 is CASSKIETPYEQYF. The CDR3 nucleotides read TGTGCCAGCAGCAAAATTGAGACACCGTACGAGCAGTACTTC.

This rearrangement joins TRBV12-3 or TRBV12-4 to TRBJ2-1; 9 positions agree with TRBD2. CDR3 length: 17 residues. The ends lost 3 bases at V and 3 bases at J; junction bases unmatched: 9. The CDR3 spells CASSFAPGLAYYNEQFF. CDR3 in DNA: TGTGCCAGCAGTTTTGCTCCAGGACTAGCGTACTACAATGAGCAGTTCTTC.

This clonotype turned up a few times. The genes are TRBV19 and TRBJ2-7, with 9 positions matching TRBD2. This CDR3 region has 13 residues. Per germline, CDR1 LNHDA and CDR2 SQIVND (reference sequence). Trimming removed 7 bases from V and 6 bases from J; junction bases left unmatched: 7. CDR3 loop: CASTSGENAEQYF. CDR3 coding DNA: TGTGCCAGTACTAGCGGGGAAAATGCCGAGCAGTACTTC.

Turning to this clonotype: The junction shows a germline mismatch at one end, possibly a read error. The CDR3: CASSPVTVNNEQFF. In DNA, the CDR3 is TGTGCTAGCAGCCCAGTGACAGTAAACAATGAGCAGTTCTTC. This rearrangement joins TRBV7-7 to TRBJ2-1, with a weak D call TRBD1 (5 bases). The CDR3 runs 14 residues. Germline values: CDR1 SSHAT, CDR2 FNYEAQ (reference sequence).

The table lists this clonotype with a few counts. CDR3 DNA: TGTGCCAGCAGTTTTCGCGGGAGCGGCTACGAGCAGTACTTC. It codes for CASSFRGSGYEQYF. The gene calls are TRBV28 and TRBJ2-7, with 7 bases fitting TRBD2. The CDR3 loop spans 14 amino acids. The V segment lost 3 bases and the J segment 3 bases; nucleotides outside the gene matches: 5. Germline CDR1 and CDR2: MDHEN and SYDVKM.

V usage is TRBV7-2 and J usage is TRBJ1-1, with no clear D. Germline CDR1 SGHTA, CDR2 FQGNSA. V shed 4 bases and J shed 4 bases, with 10 bases lying between them. This CDR3 contains 13 residues. CDR3 loop: CASSSALSTEAFF. The CDR3, as DNA: TGTGCCAGCAGCTCGGCGCTAAGCACTGAAGCTTTCTTT.

This sequence joins TRBV25-1 and TRBJ2-2; D not resolved. The germline CDR1 and CDR2 sequences are MGHDK and SYGVNS. CDR3 size: 14 residues. V lost 6 bases and J 1 base, leaving 9 bases between the germline ends. For the CDR3, the DNA is TGTGCCAGCAGGCCCTCGTTGAACACCGGGGAGCTGTTTTTT. Amino acid sequence: CASRPSLNTGELFF.

This clonotype was counted a few times. The chain has TRBV6-2 or TRBV6-3 and TRBJ2-3; D is ambiguous. This CDR3 contains 15 residues. Deletions cut 4 bases from V and 7 bases from J, with 18 bases between. Germline V gives CDR1 MNHEY, CDR2 SVGEGT. The CDR3 coding sequence is TGTGCCAGCAGTTCAGGCCAAAGCTGGGGAAATACGCAGTATTTT. It translates to CASSSGQSWGNTQYF.

The chain carries TRBV24-1 and TRBJ2-1; D gene uncertain. Per germline, CDR1 KGHDR and CDR2 SFDVKD. Trimming cost V 3 bases and J 5 bases, with 7 bases left between them. This CDR3 is built from 13 residues. The CDR3 coding sequence is TGTGCCACCAGTGATCCACCAGACAATGAGCAGTTCTTC. This gives the protein CATSDPPDNEQFF.

This clonotype was counted only a few times. This chain joins TRBV7-2 and TRBJ1-2, with D unresolved. Trimming shortened V by 7 bases and J by 2 bases, and 14 bases separated the two germline ends. The CDR3 covers 14 residues. Germline CDR1 SGHTA, CDR2 FQGNSA. The CDR3 sequence is CASTTMGSNYGYTF. Here the CDR3 DNA reads TGTGCCAGCACAACTATGGGCAGCAACTATGGCTACACCTTC.

The chain carries TRBV3-1 and TRBJ1-5; TRBD1 aligns across 9 bases. Trimming cost V 4 bases and J 6 bases; bases outside gene matches: 10. Germline values: CDR1 LGHDT, CDR2 YNNKEL (reference sequence). The CDR3 is made up of 16 amino acids. The CDR3 sequence: CASSRKSDRGSQPQHF. Written as DNA, the CDR3 is TGTGCCAGCAGCCGTAAATCGGACAGGGGAAGTCAGCCCCAGCATTTT.

This clonotype appeared a few times. V usage is TRBV20-1 and J usage is TRBJ2-1; tentative D call: TRBD1 (5 bases). V lost 5 bases and J lost 8, with 10 bases in between. Germline-derived CDR1 and CDR2 are DFQATT and SNEGSKA (reference sequence). The CDR3 covers 11 residues. The CDR3 loop reads CSAAGSHEQFF. As DNA, the CDR3 is TGCAGTGCTGCAGGGTCCCATGAGCAGTTCTTC.